Presented here are 27 T cell receptor beta chains from one specimen sequenced in a study of PD-L1 blockade in urothelial cancer. Assay: immunoSEQ multiplex PCR; the TCRdb copy retains only in-frame clones and omits some. The sample includes under 55,000 clones, approximately 79% seen only once; the top ten take roughly 3.3%. Described time point: pretreatment peripheral blood. This sample comprised PBMCs, obtained around atezolizumab (anti-PD-L1) treatment. These receptors all stem from a man aged 70-80 years with urothelial cancer.

This sequence joins TRBV5-1 and TRBJ2-7; D unresolved. CDR1 is SGHRS and CDR2 is YFSETQ in the germline V gene. The V end lost 7 bases, the J end lost 2 bases, and 13 bases lay between the germline ends. The CDR3 totals 13 residues. DNA for the CDR3: TGCGCCAGCGGCCGAGGCAGCCCCTACGAGCAGTACTTC. Amino acid sequence: CASGRGSPYEQYF.

This clone was detected once. J is TRBJ2-3 and V is TRBV6-5, with TRBD2 as a possible D gene (6 bases). With 2 bases removed from V and 0 bases from J, the gap between germline ends came to 9 bases. This CDR3 comprises 15 residues. In germline, CDR1 is MNHEY, CDR2 SVGAGI. Written as DNA, the CDR3 is TGTGCCAGCAGTTACGGTGGGGGGAGCACAGATACGCAGTATTTT. Its translation is CASSYGGGSTDTQYF.

Concerning this clone: Germline is not matched at one junction end, which may reflect a read error. The V call is TRBV2, the J call TRBJ2-7; 8 positions agree with TRBD1. Germline loops: CDR1 SNHLY, CDR2 FYNNEI. The CDR3 covers 15 residues. This CDR3 reads CASSEARQGASDRCF. CDR3 DNA sequence: TGTGCCAGCAGTGAAGCTAGGCAGGGGGCCAGCGATCGGTGCTTC.

This clone was seen a single time. V and J are TRBV28 and TRBJ2-1; 7 positions match TRBD2. Germline trimming cut 8 bases from V and 9 bases from J; bases unmatched to any gene: 10. CDR3 length equals 13 residues. Germline V gene lookup returns CDR1 MDHEN and CDR2 SYDVKM. CDR3 sequence reads: CASVGGTIGEQFF. The CDR3 DNA is TGTGCCAGCGTCGGTGGGACTATTGGTGAGCAGTTCTTC. The full variable domain, rest sourced from reference TRBV28 and TRBJ2-1, is DVKVTQSSRYLVKRTGEKVFLECVQDMDHENMFWYRQDPGLGLRLIYFSYDVKMKEKGDIPEGYSVSREKKERFSLILESASTNQTSMYLCASVGGTIGEQFFGPGTRLTVL.

The chain combines TRBV18 with TRBJ2-3; D is perhaps TRBD1 (6 bases). Germline loops: CDR1 KGHSH, CDR2 LQKENI. Trimming stripped 8 bases from V and 2 bases from J, with 11 bases between. This CDR3 region has 13 residues. The CDR3 sequence: CASTRDNTDTQYF. CDR3 bases: TGTGCCAGCACCCGGGACAACACAGATACGCAGTATTTT.

The rearrangement links TRBV6-1 to TRBJ1-2, with D unresolved. V lost 6 bases to trimming and J lost 6 bases, with 11 bases between them. CDR1 is MNHNS, CDR2 SASEGT, per germline. The CDR3 consists of 12 residues. CDR3 coding DNA: TGTGCCAGCAGGGGCCCCAGAGATGGCTACACCTTC. Amino acid sequence: CASRGPRDGYTF.

The CDR3 here is CASSDRPTDTQYF. The DNA for the CDR3 is TGTGCCAGCAGTGACAGACCCACAGATACGCAGTATTTT. The rearrangement links TRBV6-5 to TRBJ2-3; D is possibly TRBD1 (5 bases). Trimming removed 5 bases from V and 2 bases from J, with 8 bases in between. Germline V gene lookup returns CDR1 MNHEY and CDR2 SVGAGI. This CDR3 spans 13 amino acids.

The chain employs TRBV6-1 and TRBJ2-5; possibly TRBD2 for D (5 bases). This CDR3 contains 16 residues. Deletions cut 2 bases from V and 9 bases from J, with 22 bases between. Germline V gives CDR1 MNHNS, CDR2 SASEGT. In DNA, the CDR3 is TGTGCCAGCAGTGAATACGGGGAATTCGATCCCAGATCCCAGTACTTC. The encoded protein is CASSEYGEFDPRSQYF.

The chain joins TRBV10-3 to TRBJ2-3; 7 bases agree with TRBD1. With 2 bases clipped from V and 1 base from J, the junction kept 9 bases outside the gene matches. In germline, CDR1 is ENHRY, CDR2 SYGVKD. The CDR3 has 17 residues. CDR3 region: CAISEGRTGSGTDTQYF. In nucleotides, the CDR3 is TGTGCCATCAGTGAGGGTAGGACAGGTAGTGGCACAGATACGCAGTATTTT.

This clone has at least ten counts. The V call is TRBV5-6, the J call TRBJ2-7, with D hard to call. CDR3 length equals 11 residues. CDR1 and CDR2 from the germline V gene are SGHDT and YYEEEE. Trimming cost V 3 bases and J 7 bases, with 8 bases left between them. The CDR3 spells CASSWAEEQYF. The CDR3 bases are TGTGCCAGCAGCTGGGCCGAGGAGCAGTACTTC.

V and J are TRBV11-2 and TRBJ1-1; D ambiguous. Per the germline V gene, CDR1 is SGHAT and CDR2 is FQNNGV. The CDR3 consists of 13 residues. Trimming stripped 1 base from V and 4 bases from J, with 7 bases between. The CDR3 reads CASSLVSGTEAFF. Here the CDR3 DNA reads TGTGCCAGCAGCTTAGTTAGTGGCACTGAAGCTTTCTTT.

This chain joins TRBV5-8 and TRBJ2-4, with TRBD1 as a possible D gene (5 bases). Germline lookup yields CDR1 SGHTS and CDR2 YDEGEE. CDR3 length: 11 residues. Trimming removed 7 bases from V and 9 bases from J, with 11 bases in between. CDR3 amino acids: CASQSGAIQYF. The CDR3 DNA reads as TGTGCCAGCCAGTCTGGGGCCATTCAGTACTTC.

This clone has a handful of counts. The V and J genes are TRBV28 and TRBJ1-4, with D possibly TRBD1 on 5 matching bases. V was cut by 10 bases and J by 0 bases, with 12 bases left in between. The CDR3 extends over 14 amino acids. CDR1 MDHEN and CDR2 SYDVKM come from the germline V gene. CDR3 DNA sequence: TGTGCCACCTTGACAGACCCAACTAATGAAAAACTGTTTTTT. It yields the protein CATLTDPTNEKLFF.

This chain links TRBV10-3 with TRBJ1-1; perhaps TRBD1 as D (5 bases). Trimming took 0 bases from V and 5 from J, leaving 10 bases between them. There are 14 residues in the CDR3. The germline CDR1 and CDR2 sequences are ENHRY and SYGVKD. The CDR3 region has the DNA TGTGCCATCAGTGAGTCGGGGGGGGAGACTGAAGCTTTCTTT. Translated: CAISESGGETEAFF.

The CDR3 DNA reads TGTGCCAGCAGGGAGACAGGGCTCGAGGTTGAAGCTTTCTTT. This sequence encodes CASRETGLEVEAFF. The chain couples TRBV25-1 to TRBJ1-1; 7 bases agree with TRBD1. The V gene end was trimmed by 6 bases and the J gene end by 7 bases; junction bases not matched to a gene: 11. The germline V gene has CDR1 MGHDK and CDR2 SYGVNS. The CDR3 has 14 residues.

The chain joins TRBV5-1 to TRBJ2-2, with a weak D call TRBD2 (5 bases). The CDR3 consists of 14 residues. The ends were cut back, 0 bases at V and 7 bases at J, with 10 bases in the middle. Looked up from germline, CDR1 is SGHRS and CDR2 is YFSETQ. The CDR3 spells CASSLEAADGELFF. In DNA, the CDR3 is TGCGCCAGCAGCTTGGAAGCGGCCGACGGGGAGCTGTTTTTT.

This clone showed up just once. This chain links TRBV9 with TRBJ1-3, with 7 bases lining up with TRBD1. Trimming removed 0 bases from V and 4 bases from J; junction bases left unmatched: 7. Germline V lookup: CDR1 SGDLS, CDR2 YYNGEE. This CDR3 contains 16 residues. The CDR3 sequence: CASSVVGGGIGNTIYF. The CDR3, as DNA: TGTGCCAGCAGCGTAGTTGGAGGGGGCATCGGAAACACCATATATTTT.

This chain uses TRBV7-2 with TRBJ2-7; possibly TRBD1 for D (5 bases). This CDR3 has 14 amino acids. Germline CDR1 is SGHTA and CDR2 is FQGNSA. Trimming removed 4 bases from V and 3 bases from J, with 13 bases in between. CDR3 nucleotides: TGTGCCAGCAGCTCCAATAGGGGCTTCTACGAGCAGTACTTC. It translates to CASSSNRGFYEQYF.

A remark on this clone: The DNA is left out, because the CDR3 cannot be placed on it with certainty; the CDR3 is given as TCRdb lists it. The chain has TRBV4-1 and TRBJ1-1; TRBD1 reflects the table's D call only, with no check against the DNA. Germline CDR1 reads MGHRA; CDR2 reads YSYEKL. Both ends counted, the CDR3 spans 16 residues. The CDR3 protein is CASSQVAQGTVPRDFF.

The chain combines TRBV20-1 with TRBJ2-7, with TRBD1 matching over 7 bases. The CDR3 has 11 amino acids. CDR1 is DFQATT, CDR2 SNEGSKA, per germline (reference sequence). The V and J ends lost 5 bases and 6 bases, in that order; junction bases with no gene match: 4. The CDR3 sequence is CSAVDRVEQYF. CDR3 in DNA: TGCAGTGCTGTCGACAGGGTCGAGCAGTACTTC.

V is TRBV7-9 and J is TRBJ1-5; TRBD1 matches 8 bases. This CDR3 has 14 residues. Trimming removed 4 bases from V and 5 bases from J; junction bases left unmatched: 4. Germline V gene lookup returns CDR1 SEHNR and CDR2 FQNEAQ (reference sequence). The CDR3 loop reads CASSSTGDYQPQHF. The CDR3 DNA reads as TGTGCCAGCAGCTCGACAGGGGATTATCAGCCCCAGCATTTT. The full variable domain, completed using reference TRBV7-9 and TRBJ1-5, is DTGVSQNPRHKITKRGQNVTFRCDPISEHNRLYWYRQTLGQGPEFLTYFQNEAQLEKSRLLSDRFSAERPKGSFSTLEIQRTEQGDSAMYLCASSSTGDYQPQHFGDGTRLSIL.

The chain couples TRBV28 to TRBJ1-1; D remains ambiguous. The germline CDR1 and CDR2 sequences are MDHEN and SYDVKM. V was cut by 4 bases and J by 8 bases, with 14 bases left in between. This CDR3 is 13 amino acids long. CDR3 region: CASSSPTPNEAFF. As DNA, the CDR3 is TGTGCCAGCAGTTCGCCCACACCGAACGAAGCTTTCTTT.

The chain recombines TRBV5-1 with TRBJ2-7, with 11 bases matching TRBD1. The V and J ends lost 3 bases and 6 bases, in that order; junction bases with no gene match: 2. From germline, CDR1 is SGHRS and CDR2 YFSETQ. The CDR3 has 13 amino acids. The CDR3 sequence is CASSWTGGREQYF. In DNA form, the CDR3 reads TGCGCCAGCAGCTGGACAGGGGGCCGCGAGCAGTACTTC.

J is TRBJ2-2 and V is TRBV7-3, with D possibly matching TRBD1 (6 bases). The CDR3 runs to 15 residues. Germline CDR1 and CDR2: SGHTA and FQGTGA. Trimming took off 1 base at V and 6 bases at J, with 12 bases between the two ends. CDR3 loop: CASSLSQGIAGELFF. The CDR3 nucleotides read TGTGCCAGCAGCTTAAGTCAGGGGATAGCCGGGGAGCTGTTTTTT. The full variable domain, completed using reference TRBV7-3 and TRBJ2-2, is GAGVSQTPSNKVTEKGKYVELRCDPISGHTALYWYRQSLGQGPEFLIYFQGTGAADDSGLPNDRFFAVRPEGSVSTLKIQRTERGDSAVYLCASSLSQGIAGELFFGEGSRLTVL.

This chain links TRBV7-2 with TRBJ2-6; possible D gene TRBD1, 6 bases. Trimming stripped 6 bases from V and 0 bases from J, with 15 bases between. The CDR3 has 17 residues. Germline V gene data show CDR1 as SGHTA and CDR2 as FQGNSA. The CDR3 sequence: CASSWGQQSSGANVLTF. DNA of the CDR3: TGTGCCAGCAGTTGGGGGCAGCAGAGCTCTGGGGCCAACGTCCTGACTTTC.

The chain has TRBV28 and TRBJ2-1; TRBD1 aligns across 11 bases. J was trimmed by 2 bases and V by 5 bases; bases with no gene match: 2. In germline, CDR1 is MDHEN, CDR2 SYDVKM. This CDR3 is built from 15 residues. CDR3 bases: TGTGCCAGCAGTCCGGGACAGGGGGCCTACAATGAGCAGTTCTTC. Its protein is CASSPGQGAYNEQFF.

V and J are TRBV6-5 and TRBJ2-2; D remains unclear. The CDR3 loop spans 10 amino acids. The germline V gene encodes CDR1 MNHEY and CDR2 SVGAGI. The V end lost 5 bases, the J end lost 7 bases, and 2 bases lay between the germline ends. CDR3 in amino acids: CASSRGELFF. CDR3 bases: TGTGCCAGCAGTCGCGGGGAGCTGTTTTTT.